This T cell receptor beta chain was captured by sequencing in a study of blood T cell repertoires in COVID-19. Study-wide context: Collection of acute and convalescent COVID-19 samples took place in the United States, Italy and Spain. Sample material is recorded as cDNA or gDNA derived from T cells, B-cell-depleted T cells, or PBMCs.

Authors' analysis steps: For nucleated cells, counts were estimated from reference gene primer amplification. Assay: immunoSEQ multiplex PCR; the TCRdb copy retains only in-frame clones and omits some. D and trimming come from the DNA, and the V and J calls and clone size come from that table. This table holds about 73,000 clones, roughly 89% found once. Trimming removed 7 bases from V and 1 base from J, with 16 bases in between. The CDR3 extends over 15 amino acids. Per germline, CDR1 LNHDA and CDR2 SQIVND (reference sequence). The sample taken for sequencing was peripheral blood. This chain uses TRBV19 with TRBJ1-2, with D maybe TRBD1 (5 bases). The receptor was derived from an older man with acute or convalescent COVID-19. The CDR3 region is CASTPNPRGNYGYTF. The CDR3 DNA is TGTGCCAGTACCCCCAACCCTAGGGGTAACTATGGCTACACCTTC.